Below, 15 T cell receptor beta chains from the same sample are listed, as sequenced in a study of early T cells in non-severe SARS-CoV-2 infection. TCRdb passed the 5' RACE reads through MiXCR, listing each CDR3 protein once. The table lists tens of thousands of distinct CDR3 sequences, 5.4% of them singletons. Sequencing was carried out using whole blood. All receptors come from an adult who was a healthcare worker with PCR-confirmed SARS-CoV-2 infection or an uninfected control (not recorded which).

This clonotype was seen ten or more times. The chain has TRBV25-1 and TRBJ2-5; D not certain. The germline V gene has CDR1 MGHDK and CDR2 SYGVNS. This CDR3 region has 11 residues. V was trimmed by 6 bases and J by 1 base, leaving 3 bases between them. CDR3 DNA sequence: TGTGCCAGCAGGACCCAAGAGACCCAGTACTTC. Its protein is CASRTQETQYF.

This clonotype showed up many times. CDR3 nucleotide sequence: TGTGCCTGGAACCAGGGTGGCAATTCACCCCTCCACTTT. This gives the protein CAWNQGGNSPLHF. The chain is built from TRBV30 and TRBJ1-6; the D gene is possibly TRBD1 (5 bases). V lost 4 bases, J lost 7 bases, and 11 bases lay in between. The germline V gene has CDR1 GTSNPN and CDR2 SVGIG (reference sequence). CDR3 length: 13 residues.

This clonotype was found many times. The V and J genes are TRBV6-2 or TRBV6-3 and TRBJ2-7; no definite D call. Germline CDR1 reads MNHEY; CDR2 reads SVGEGT. The CDR3 runs 13 residues. Trimming pared 4 bases from V and 2 bases from J, leaving 9 bases between. CDR3 sequence: CASSWPAAYEQYF. In nucleotides, the CDR3 is TGTGCCAGCAGTTGGCCGGCCGCCTACGAGCAGTACTTC.

The table lists this clonotype with many counts. The chain employs TRBV12-3 or TRBV12-4 and TRBJ2-6; maybe TRBD1 (6 bases). Trimming pared 3 bases from V and 2 bases from J, leaving 8 bases between. The length of the CDR3 is 15 residues. The CDR3 nucleotides read TGTGCCAGCAGTTTCAGGGGAGCTGGGGCCAACGTCCTGACTTTC. This sequence encodes CASSFRGAGANVLTF.

There are many counts of this clonotype. The rearrangement uses TRBV7-9 and TRBJ2-3, with TRBD1 as a possible D gene (5 bases). The V gene lost 4 bases and the J gene lost 6 bases, with 8 bases spanning the gap. Germline V lookup: CDR1 SEHNR, CDR2 FQNEAQ (reference sequence). The CDR3 is 12 residues long. CDR3 protein: CASSSGRDTQYF. Here the CDR3 DNA reads TGTGCCAGCAGCTCAGGGCGGGATACGCAGTATTTT.

This clonotype was observed a few times. The V call is TRBV7-2, the J call TRBJ1-1; 9 positions match TRBD1. The germline V gene has CDR1 SGHTA and CDR2 FQGNSA. Losses at the gene ends were 5 bases for V and 7 bases for J; bases not matched to a gene: 5. CDR3 size: 13 residues. The CDR3 reads CASSLRDRDEAFF. The CDR3 DNA sequence: TGTGCCAGCAGCCTCCGGGACAGGGATGAAGCTTTCTTT.

This clonotype came up many times. The J gene is TRBJ2-6, the V gene TRBV23-1; D may be TRBD2 (5 bases). TRBV23-1 is annotated as an ORF whose role is uncertain. Trimming shortened V by 10 bases and J by 0 bases, and 16 bases separated the two germline ends. The CDR3 covers 16 residues. The CDR3 is CANTRRPTSGANVLTF. CDR3 DNA sequence: TGCGCCAACACAAGGAGGCCAACCTCTGGGGCCAACGTCCTGACTTTC.

The sample holds a few counts of this clonotype. The V gene is TRBV2, the J gene TRBJ2-7; 7 nucleotides align to TRBD2. The germline gives CDR1 SNHLY, CDR2 FYNNEI. This CDR3 contains 15 residues. Germline trimming cut 2 bases from V and 2 bases from J; bases unmatched to any gene: 6. Here the CDR3 DNA reads TGTGCCAGCAGTGAAAGGTTAGCGGGCGCCTACGAGCAGTACTTC. Protein: CASSERLAGAYEQYF.

The genes are TRBV10-3 and TRBJ2-1; D is perhaps TRBD2 (5 bases). The germline V gene encodes CDR1 ENHRY and CDR2 SYGVKD. This CDR3 spans 12 amino acids. Trimming cost V 8 bases and J 7 bases, with 12 bases left between them. DNA for the CDR3: TGTGCCATCGGGGAGACGGGGAATGAGCAGTTCTTC. Residues: CAIGETGNEQFF.

In this sample, this clonotype turned up many times. This sequence joins TRBV6-4 and TRBJ2-7; possibly TRBD1 or TRBD2 for D (5 bases each). CDR1 and CDR2 (germline): MRHNA, SNTAGT. This CDR3 region has 12 residues. The CDR3 spells CVESGRSYEQYF. The DNA for the CDR3 is TGTGTCGAGTCGGGACGATCCTACGAGCAGTACTTC.

This clonotype was detected ten times or more. The rearrangement uses TRBV3-1 and TRBJ2-7, with 9 bases fitting TRBD1. Germline CDR1 is LGHDT and CDR2 is YNNKEL (reference sequence). With 4 bases clipped from V and 0 bases from J, the junction kept 7 bases outside the gene matches. This CDR3 contains 16 residues. This CDR3 reads CASSLGQGSASYEQYF. As DNA, the CDR3 is TGTGCCAGCAGCCTCGGACAGGGGTCAGCCTCCTACGAGCAGTACTTC.

At least ten counts were recorded for this clonotype. The chain couples TRBV7-8 to TRBJ1-1; a possible D gene is TRBD1 (5 bases). The length of the CDR3 is 13 residues. Trimming left V 4 bases short and J 1 base short, with 7 bases between. Germline V gene data show CDR1 as SGHVS and CDR2 as FQNEAQ. DNA for the CDR3: TGTGCCAGCAGCTCCGGGGGGAACACTGAAGCTTTCTTT. This codes for CASSSGGNTEAFF.

This clonotype came up many times. The J gene is TRBJ2-3, the V gene TRBV12-3 or TRBV12-4; no firm D call. The V end was cut by 3 bases, the J end by 5 bases, with 6 bases between. The CDR3 has 12 amino acids. The CDR3 here is CASSFLEDTQYF. The CDR3 coding sequence is TGTGCCAGCAGTTTTTTGGAAGATACGCAGTATTTT.

This clonotype was observed many times. V usage is TRBV9 and J usage is TRBJ2-2, with TRBD1 matching 9 bases. CDR1 and CDR2 (germline): SGDLS, YYNGEE. V shed 3 bases and J 1 base; nucleotides not matched to a gene: 7. The CDR3 spans 17 residues. The CDR3 DNA is TGTGCCAGCAGCGGACCGAGGGACAGGGTGAACACCGGGGAGCTGTTTTTT. Residues: CASSGPRDRVNTGELFF.

This clonotype occurred many times. This chain links TRBV7-6 with TRBJ2-5; D gene ambiguous. The CDR3 is 9 residues long. Germline V CDR1 and CDR2: SGHVS, FNYEAQ. The CDR3 loop is CAVGETQYF. The CDR3 coding sequence is TGTGCAGTCGGGGAGACCCAGTACTTC.